Below are 19 T cell receptor beta chains sequenced from a single sample in a study of blood T cell repertoires in COVID-19. Clones were read by immunoSEQ multiplex PCR, and TCRdb kept only the in-frame ones, dropping some. Here the sample spans around 300,000 clones, 75% to 95% being singletons. Sequenced: peripheral blood. The receptors were gathered from a woman younger than 45 with COVID-19, enrolled during active disease.

The V and J genes are TRBV27 and TRBJ1-1; possibly TRBD1 for D (6 bases). V was pared by 4 bases and J by 0 bases, with 9 bases between. Germline CDR1 reads MNHEY; CDR2 reads SMNVEV (reference sequence). CDR3 length: 14 residues. The CDR3 nucleotides read TGTGCCAGCAGTTCAGGGGTGGTGAACACTGAAGCTTTCTTT. It codes for CASSSGVVNTEAFF.

The rearrangement links TRBV6-6 to TRBJ2-7; 7 bases line up with TRBD1. The CDR3 contains 16 residues. Unmatched junction bases numbered 12, after V lost 1 base and J lost 6 bases. Germline V lookup: CDR1 MNHNY, CDR2 SVGAGI (reference sequence). The CDR3 bases are TGTGCCAGCAGTTACTGCCGCCGGCAGGGGGAGTGCGAGCAGTACTTC. This translates into CASSYCRRQGECEQYF.

This rearrangement joins TRBV6-5 to TRBJ2-1, with TRBD2 matching 7 bases. V trimming: 2 bases; J trimming: 8 bases; junction bases outside the gene matches: 0. The CDR3 is 12 amino acids. The V gene's germline CDR1 is MNHEY and CDR2 SVGAGI. The CDR3 reads CASSYAGDEQFF. The CDR3 region has the DNA TGTGCCAGCAGTTACGCGGGGGATGAGCAGTTCTTC.

The V call is TRBV18, the J call TRBJ1-2; 8 bases are a match to TRBD1. Germline V CDR1 and CDR2: KGHSH, LQKENI. The CDR3 is made up of 17 amino acids. V shed 0 bases and J 4 bases; nucleotides not matched to a gene: 10. In DNA form, the CDR3 reads TGTGCCAGCTCACCACCGGTACAGGGGGGTTCCGGCTATGGCTACACCTTC. This encodes CASSPPVQGGSGYGYTF.

The CDR3 sequence: CASSSSGTGNTIYF. Here the CDR3 DNA reads TGTGCCAGCAGTTCTTCAGGGACTGGAAACACCATATATTTT. The chain is built from TRBV28 and TRBJ1-3; perhaps TRBD1 as D (5 bases). Germline V lookup: CDR1 MDHEN, CDR2 SYDVKM. The CDR3 length is 14 residues. V was shortened by 4 bases and J by 2 bases, with 9 bases between the two germline ends.

The V gene is TRBV7-8, the J gene TRBJ2-7; 9 positions match TRBD1. The CDR3 is 14 residues long. Germline-derived CDR1 and CDR2 are SGHVS and FQNEAQ. V trimming: 6 bases; J trimming: 2 bases; junction bases outside the gene matches: 5. CDR3 nucleotides: TGTGCCAGCAGATCCGGGACAGGGCCCTACGAGCAGTACTTC. Its protein product is CASRSGTGPYEQYF. Complete variable domain (other parts from reference TRBV7-8 and TRBJ2-7): GAGVSQSPRYKVAKRGQDVALRCDPISGHVSLFWYQQALGQGPEFLTYFQNEAQLDKSGLPSDRFFAERPEGSVSTLKIQRTQQEDSAVYLCASRSGTGPYEQYFGPGTRLTVT.

The chain recombines TRBV3-1 (or the pseudogene TRBV3-2) with TRBJ2-2; TRBD1 might be the D (6 bases). Germline V CDR1 and CDR2: LGHDT, YNNKEL (reference sequence). Trimming took 7 bases from V and 6 from J, leaving 15 bases between them. The CDR3 runs 14 residues. CDR3 region: CASTGAAVAGELFF. CDR3 coding DNA: TGTGCCAGCACAGGGGCCGCGGTGGCCGGGGAGCTGTTTTTT.

The chain uses TRBV28 and TRBJ1-2, with D perhaps TRBD1 (5 bases). CDR3 size: 14 residues. The V gene lost 3 bases and the J gene lost 7 bases, with 15 bases spanning the gap. Looked up from germline, CDR1 is MDHEN and CDR2 is SYDVKM. The CDR3 reads CASSLKGGVGGYTF. The CDR3 region has the DNA TGTGCCAGCAGTTTGAAGGGAGGGGTTGGTGGCTACACCTTC.

The chain is built from TRBV6-6 and TRBJ2-7; TRBD1 agrees at 9 bases. This CDR3 contains 15 residues. The V gene's germline CDR1 is MNHNY and CDR2 SVGAGI (reference sequence). The V and J ends lost 10 bases and 3 bases, in that order; junction bases with no gene match: 13. The CDR3 coding sequence is TGTGCCACCGCCCCACAGGGGGCGGGAAACTACGAGCAGTACTTC. Translation: CATAPQGAGNYEQYF.

This chain links TRBV18 with TRBJ2-3, with a possible D match to TRBD1 (6 bases). Germline-derived CDR1 and CDR2 are KGHSH and LQKENI. The CDR3 sequence is 15 residues long. Trimming pared 6 bases from V and 6 bases from J, leaving 19 bases between. CDR3 bases: TGTGCCAGCTCCTCCGGGACAAGTAAATCGGATACGCAGTATTTT. Its protein product is CASSSGTSKSDTQYF. Full variable domain (outside the CDR3, taken from reference TRBV18 and TRBJ2-3): NAGVMQNPRHLVRRRGQEARLRCSPMKGHSHVYWYRQLPEEGLKFMVYLQKENIIDESGMPKERFSAEFPKEGPSILRIQQVVRGDSAAYFCASSSGTSKSDTQYFGPGTRLTVL.

This chain links TRBV6-4 with TRBJ2-2; 10 bases agree with TRBD2. The CDR3 runs 16 residues. V was pared by 8 bases and J by 3 bases, with 9 bases of the junction left unmatched. Germline CDR1 and CDR2: MRHNA and SNTAGT. The CDR3 is CASSMSTSGYTGELFF. DNA of the CDR3: TGTGCCAGCTCGATGTCGACTAGCGGGTACACCGGGGAGCTGTTTTTT.

CDR3 region: CATSRTPWRAGGPSSYNEQFF. The CDR3 nucleotides are TGTGCCACCAGCAGAACCCCTTGGCGGGCAGGGGGCCCGAGCTCCTACAATGAGCAGTTCTTC. V and J are TRBV15 and TRBJ2-1; 8 bases are a match to TRBD1. The CDR3 length is 21 residues. Germline V gene data show CDR1 as LNHNV and CDR2 as YYDKDF (reference sequence). The V segment lost 2 bases and the J segment 0 bases; nucleotides outside the gene matches: 18.

This sequence joins TRBV4-3 and TRBJ1-2; D is perhaps TRBD1 (6 bases). Germline CDR1 LGHNA, CDR2 YSLEER. Trimming removed 2 bases at V and 5 bases at J, with 12 bases between. This CDR3 has 14 residues. The CDR3 DNA follows: TGCGCCAGCAGCCAAACAGGGAACGGGTATGGCTACACCTTC. This encodes CASSQTGNGYGYTF.

The chain joins TRBV19 to TRBJ1-4; TRBD1 is a possible D gene (5 bases). Trimming cost V 6 bases and J 11 bases, with 22 bases left between them. Germline values: CDR1 LNHDA, CDR2 SQIVND (reference sequence). The CDR3 totals 15 residues. The CDR3 DNA is TGTGCCAGTAGCCCGGGGGAGGGGCCGACTATTAAACTGTTTTTT. Protein: CASSPGEGPTIKLFF.

J is TRBJ2-2 and V is TRBV7-9; the match to TRBD1 covers 11 bases. V was clipped by 4 bases and J by 6 bases; unmatched bases: 4. The germline CDR1 and CDR2 sequences are SEHNR and FQNEAQ (reference sequence). The CDR3 length is 15 residues. The CDR3 reads CASSSDRGQSGELFF. The DNA of the CDR3 is TGTGCCAGCAGCTCGGACAGGGGGCAGTCCGGGGAGCTGTTTTTT.

This clone was picked up a small number of times. The chain recombines TRBV19 with TRBJ1-5; no clear D. CDR3 length: 16 residues. CDR1 is LNHDA, CDR2 SQIVND, per germline (reference sequence). Trimming removed 3 bases from V and 0 bases from J, with 12 bases in between. CDR3 coding DNA: TGTGCCAGTAGTATCGGGGAGGGTCTTAGCAATCAGCCCCAGCATTTT. As protein: CASSIGEGLSNQPQHF.

This clone was seen a handful of times. The chain employs TRBV3-1 (or the pseudogene TRBV3-2) and TRBJ1-2; D is ambiguous. The CDR3 runs 11 residues. CDR1 and CDR2 from the germline V gene are LGHDT and YNNKEL (reference sequence). V was clipped by 0 bases and J by 8 bases, with 4 bases between them. CDR3 sequence reads: CASSQDRGYTF. The CDR3 DNA sequence: TGTGCCAGCAGCCAAGACAGAGGCTACACCTTC.

This clone has only one observation. The rearrangement joins TRBV7-6 to TRBJ2-1, with no clear D. This CDR3 is 16 amino acids long. Germline CDR1 is SGHVS and CDR2 is FNYEAQ. V was trimmed by 5 bases and J by 6 bases, leaving 20 bases between them. The CDR3 DNA is TGTGCCAGCAGCCAGAAATCTAGACGGTCCATCAATGAGCAGTTCTTC. It codes for CASSQKSRRSINEQFF.

The chain links TRBV6-5 to TRBJ2-7; 8 nucleotides match TRBD2. CDR3 length: 13 residues. The germline CDR1 and CDR2 sequences are MNHEY and SVGAGI. The J segment lost 6 bases and the V segment lost 7 bases, leaving 8 bases of the junction unmatched. The CDR3 DNA is TGTGCCAGCACCCGGGGGGGCCCTTCCGAGCAGTACTTC. The encoded protein is CASTRGGPSEQYF.